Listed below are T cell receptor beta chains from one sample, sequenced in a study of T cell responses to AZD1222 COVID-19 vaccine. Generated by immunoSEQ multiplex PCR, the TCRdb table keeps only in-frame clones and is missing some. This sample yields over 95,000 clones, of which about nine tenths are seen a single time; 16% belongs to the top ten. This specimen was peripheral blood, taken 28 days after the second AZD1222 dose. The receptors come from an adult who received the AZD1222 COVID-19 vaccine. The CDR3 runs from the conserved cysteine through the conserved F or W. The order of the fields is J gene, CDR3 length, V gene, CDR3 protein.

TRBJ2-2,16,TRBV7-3,CASSWTGGSNTGELFF
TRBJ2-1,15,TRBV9,CASSVNGGTYNEQFF
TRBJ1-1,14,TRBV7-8,CASSLQGMNTEAFF
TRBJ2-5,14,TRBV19,CASKAGGPEETQYF
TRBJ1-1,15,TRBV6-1,CASSEPSYMNTEAFF
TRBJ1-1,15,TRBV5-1,CASSLAGTANTEAFF
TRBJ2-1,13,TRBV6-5,CASLRDLTNEQFF
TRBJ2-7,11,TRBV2,CASRTTAEQYF
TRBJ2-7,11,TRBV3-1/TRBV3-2,CASSRFYEQYF
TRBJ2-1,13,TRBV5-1,CASNDGGPREQFF
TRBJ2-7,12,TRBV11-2,CASSLNTYEQYF